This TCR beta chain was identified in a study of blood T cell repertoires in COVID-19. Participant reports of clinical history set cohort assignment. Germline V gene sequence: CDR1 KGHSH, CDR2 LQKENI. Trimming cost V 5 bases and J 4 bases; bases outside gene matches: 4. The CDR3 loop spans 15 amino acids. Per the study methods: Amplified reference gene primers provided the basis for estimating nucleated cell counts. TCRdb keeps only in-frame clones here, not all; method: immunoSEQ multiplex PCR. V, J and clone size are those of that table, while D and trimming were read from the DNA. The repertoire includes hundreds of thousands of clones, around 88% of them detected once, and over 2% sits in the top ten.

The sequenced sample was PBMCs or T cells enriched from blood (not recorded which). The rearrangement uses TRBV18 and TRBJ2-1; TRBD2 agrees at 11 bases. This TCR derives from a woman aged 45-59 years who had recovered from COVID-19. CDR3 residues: CASSSGLADYNEQFF. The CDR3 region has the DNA TGTGCCAGCTCATCGGGACTAGCGGATTACAATGAGCAGTTCTTC.